One and the same sample provided the 29 T cell receptor beta chains below, sequenced in a study of a mutant IDH1 vaccine in newly diagnosed glioma. Using immunoSEQ multiplex PCR, the repertoire was profiled, and TCRdb retains in-frame clones only, with some absent. The repertoire consists of 110,000 or so clones, with 75% to 90% occurring once and the leading ten covering 0.6% to 0.7%. The antigens these receptors bind are not known. Time point denoted: week 11, during vaccination. Mutant IDH1 20-mer peptide, at 300 ug, made up each vaccine dose, with topical imiquimod. Here the sequenced sample was PBMCs, taken from a glioma patient whose treatment included an IDH1 peptide vaccine. Receptor source: a woman aged 45-59 years with glioma.

V gene TRBV7-2 combines with J gene TRBJ1-4; D is perhaps TRBD1 (5 bases). The CDR3 is made up of 14 amino acids. Germline values: CDR1 SGHTA, CDR2 FQGNSA. The ends were cut back, 5 bases at V and 8 bases at J, with 15 bases in the middle. The CDR3 sequence: CASSPAMGEEKLFF. The CDR3 DNA follows: TGTGCCAGCAGCCCAGCCATGGGGGAGGAAAAACTGTTTTTT.

The chain is built from TRBV10-2 and TRBJ2-7, with a tentative D call TRBD2 (5 bases). Per the germline V gene, CDR1 is WSHSY and CDR2 is SAAADI. The ends were cut back, 4 bases at V and 4 bases at J, with 11 bases in the middle. The CDR3 extends over 13 amino acids. DNA of the CDR3: TGCGCCAGCAGTGCTGGTCTAGCTTACGAGCAGTACTTC. This encodes CASSAGLAYEQYF.

This chain links TRBV27 with TRBJ2-6; TRBD1 agrees at 9 bases. Germline CDR1 and CDR2: MNHEY and SMNVEV (reference sequence). V lost 5 bases and J lost 0; bases outside the gene matches: 5. This CDR3 spans 17 amino acids. The CDR3 protein is CASSPGTGLSGANVLTF. CDR3 sequence (DNA): TGTGCCAGCAGTCCCGGGACAGGGCTCTCTGGGGCCAACGTCCTGACTTTC.

This chain connects TRBV9 to TRBJ2-5, with no clear D. Germline V gene data show CDR1 as SGDLS and CDR2 as YYNGEE. The CDR3 totals 13 residues. Between the trimmed V and J ends, which lost 0 bases and 5 bases, there was a span of 8 bases. The DNA for the CDR3 is TGTGCCAGCAGCGTAGACAGTCAGGAGACCCAGTACTTC. This translates into CASSVDSQETQYF.

The gene calls are TRBV30 and TRBJ1-2; 7 bases line up with TRBD1. CDR1 GTSNPN and CDR2 SVGIG come from the germline V gene (reference sequence). With 4 bases clipped from V and 2 bases from J, the junction kept 7 bases outside the gene matches. The CDR3 spans 14 residues. The CDR3 coding sequence is TGTGCCTGGAACCGGGACAGACTAAACTATGGCTACACCTTC. As protein: CAWNRDRLNYGYTF.

This chain links TRBV5-4 with TRBJ1-3; no clear D. This CDR3 has 15 residues. V was clipped by 0 bases and J by 1 base, with 8 bases between them. Germline V gene sequence: CDR1 SGHNT, CDR2 YYREEE (reference sequence). CDR3 coding DNA: TGTGCCAGCAGCTTGGGGGGTCCTTCTGGAAACACCATATATTTT. It is translated as CASSLGGPSGNTIYF.

The chain joins TRBV18 to TRBJ2-1; D is perhaps TRBD2 (6 bases). Between the trimmed V and J ends, which lost 4 bases and 4 bases, there was a span of 14 bases. The CDR3 has 15 residues. The V gene's germline CDR1 is KGHSH and CDR2 LQKENI. The CDR3 region is CASSLGRLEYNEQFF. The CDR3 DNA sequence: TGTGCCAGCTCACTTGGCCGACTAGAATACAATGAGCAGTTCTTC.

The chain uses TRBV11-1 and TRBJ1-1; 8 positions agree with TRBD1. V dropped 7 bases and J dropped 3; count of bases not matched to a gene: 7. CDR3 length equals 14 residues. Per the germline V gene, CDR1 is SGHAT and CDR2 is FQDESV (reference sequence). As DNA, the CDR3 is TGTGCCAGCACCCGGACAGGGTTTTACACTGAAGCTTTCTTT. Its protein product is CASTRTGFYTEAFF.

J is TRBJ1-5 and V is TRBV4-1; 7 nucleotides agree with TRBD1. Germline CDR1 reads MGHRA; CDR2 reads YSYEKL. The CDR3 spans 19 residues. V lost 0 bases to trimming and J lost 2 bases; unmatched junction nucleotides: 13. This chain's CDR3 is CASSQEVSLAGGRNQPQHF. For the CDR3, the DNA is TGCGCCAGCAGCCAAGAAGTATCGCTCGCAGGGGGTCGCAATCAGCCCCAGCATTTT.

The chain joins TRBV7-8 to TRBJ2-2, with 7 bases lining up with TRBD2. CDR1 and CDR2 (germline): SGHVS, FQNEAQ. The junction had 13 bases not matched to a gene; V was cut back by 5 bases and J by 1 base. The CDR3 contains 18 residues. CDR3 sequence (DNA): TGTGCCAGCAGCCCATATAGGGTGGTAGCGGGGAACACCGGGGAGCTGTTTTTT. Translation gives CASSPYRVVAGNTGELFF.

Only one count was recorded for this clone. The CDR3 region is CAITPPISPLHF. CDR3 DNA: TGTGCCATAACGCCCCCGATTTCACCCCTCCACTTT. V and J are TRBV7-9 and TRBJ1-6, with D unresolved. CDR3 size: 12 residues. From germline, CDR1 is SEHNR and CDR2 FQNEAQ (reference sequence). Trimming left V 10 bases short and J 9 bases short, with 13 bases between.

The chain's CDR3 is CSVARTSGGNTGELFF. In DNA, the CDR3 is TGCAGCGTGGCAAGGACTAGCGGGGGGAACACCGGGGAGCTGTTTTTT. The V gene is TRBV29-1, the J gene TRBJ2-2; TRBD2 matches at 13 bases. V shed 6 bases and J 1 base; nucleotides not matched to a gene: 5. Germline V CDR1 and CDR2: SQVTM, ANQGSEA. The CDR3 runs 16 residues.

This clone was recorded once. The J gene is TRBJ2-5, the V gene TRBV7-9; 11 bases agree with TRBD2. This CDR3 comprises 14 residues. V shed 5 bases and J 5 bases; nucleotides not matched to a gene: 4. CDR1 is SEHNR, CDR2 FQNEAQ, per germline (reference sequence). The DNA for the CDR3 is TGTGCCAGCAGCGTGACTAGCGGGAAGGAGACCCAGTACTTC. It translates to CASSVTSGKETQYF.

The chain uses TRBV11-3 and TRBJ2-3; D possibly matches TRBD1 or TRBD2 (5 bases each). Germline V gives CDR1 SGHNT, CDR2 YENEEA. Trimming removed 1 base at V and 6 bases at J, with 8 bases between. This CDR3 region has 13 residues. CDR3 in DNA: TGTGCCAGCAGCTTAGGCTGGGGGGATACGCAGTATTTT. Its protein product is CASSLGWGDTQYF.

The chain carries TRBV19 and TRBJ1-2; the D is unclear. Germline CDR1 is LNHDA and CDR2 is SQIVND (reference sequence). Trimming took off 3 bases at V and 2 bases at J, with 10 bases between the two ends. The CDR3 spans 14 residues. The CDR3 nucleotides read TGTGCCAGTAGTATGAGTCGGAGCAACTATGGCTACACCTTC. It translates to CASSMSRSNYGYTF.

V and J are TRBV4-1 and TRBJ1-2; D is uncertain. The CDR3 runs to 13 residues. CDR1 MGHRA and CDR2 YSYEKL come from the germline V gene. V lost 1 base and J 7 bases, leaving 10 bases between the germline ends. The CDR3 spells CASSQGQSFGYTF. CDR3 coding DNA: TGCGCCAGCAGCCAAGGGCAGTCGTTTGGCTACACCTTC.

V usage is TRBV19 and J usage is TRBJ1-2; D not certain. Trimming pared 4 bases from V and 8 bases from J, leaving 17 bases between. The CDR3 is 14 residues long. CDR1 is LNHDA and CDR2 is SQIVND in the germline V gene (reference sequence). In DNA, the CDR3 is TGTGCCAGTAGTAGAATGGGCTCCGGCAGAGGCTACACCTTC. This gives the protein CASSRMGSGRGYTF.

The chain employs TRBV7-8 and TRBJ1-5; D unresolved. The CDR3 runs to 17 residues. Germline V lookup: CDR1 SGHVS, CDR2 FQNEAQ. The V end was cut by 5 bases, the J end by 1 base, with 18 bases between. In nucleotides, the CDR3 is TGTGCCAGCAGCCTTAGTGGATTGGGATTGAGCAATCAGCCCCAGCATTTT. This encodes CASSLSGLGLSNQPQHF.

This clone was detected only once. The chain employs TRBV27 and TRBJ2-5, with 10 positions matching TRBD2. Germline-derived CDR1 and CDR2 are MNHEY and SMNVEV (reference sequence). J was trimmed by 2 bases and V by 6 bases; bases with no gene match: 15. The length of the CDR3 is 18 residues. The CDR3 loop is CASSFSGLAGEGQETQYF. For the CDR3, the DNA is TGTGCCAGCAGCTTCAGCGGCCTAGCGGGAGAGGGGCAAGAGACCCAGTACTTC.

This sequence joins TRBV7-2 and TRBJ1-5; 7 bases match TRBD1. The length of the CDR3 is 17 residues. The germline gives CDR1 SGHTA, CDR2 FQGNSA. V was pared by 4 bases and J by 2 bases, with 11 bases of the junction left unmatched. The CDR3 here is CASSSTYRGIGNQPQHF. In DNA, the CDR3 is TGTGCCAGCAGCTCCACATACAGGGGTATCGGCAATCAGCCCCAGCATTTT.

V is TRBV5-1 and J is TRBJ1-6; D remains ambiguous. Trimming took 6 bases from V and 8 from J, leaving 12 bases between them. CDR3 size: 13 residues. Germline V CDR1 and CDR2: SGHRS, YFSETQ. CDR3 loop: CASNGDGDSPLHF. The CDR3 region has the DNA TGCGCCAGCAACGGTGATGGGGATTCACCCCTCCACTTT.

The chain has TRBV4-2 and TRBJ2-1; D is ambiguous. V lost 0 bases and J lost 2, with 11 bases in between. Germline V gives CDR1 LGHNA, CDR2 YNFKEQ. This CDR3 comprises 16 residues. The CDR3, as DNA: TGTGCCAGCAGCCAAGATTTGGGTAGGGCCTACAATGAGCAGTTCTTC. It encodes CASSQDLGRAYNEQFF.

The rearrangement uses TRBV30 and TRBJ1-1; tentative D call: TRBD1 (5 bases). Germline lookup yields CDR1 GTSNPN and CDR2 SVGIG (reference sequence). The V end lost 2 bases, the J end lost 5 bases, and 12 bases lay between the germline ends. The CDR3 length is 13 residues. CDR3 nucleotides: TGTGCCTGGAGTAGGGACCGGGGGACTGAAGCTTTCTTT. It codes for CAWSRDRGTEAFF.

The chain employs TRBV5-5 and TRBJ2-3; the D gene is possibly TRBD2 (5 bases). V was clipped by 4 bases and J by 5 bases, with 11 bases between them. CDR3 length: 13 amino acids. Germline V gene data show CDR1 as SGHKS and CDR2 as YYEKEE (reference sequence). The CDR3 reads CASSEGRGDTQYF. The CDR3 DNA reads as TGTGCCAGCAGCGAGGGTCGGGGAGATACGCAGTATTTT.

This chain connects TRBV6-1 to TRBJ1-6; no clear D gene. The CDR3 extends over 15 amino acids. V was pared by 4 bases and J by 8 bases, with 15 bases between. Germline V CDR1 and CDR2: MNHNS, SASEGT. The CDR3 coding sequence is TGTGCCAGCAGTGTGACATGGGCCGGGGATTCACCCCTCCACTTT. This translates into CASSVTWAGDSPLHF.

V usage is TRBV29-1 and J usage is TRBJ2-1, with a weak D call TRBD2 (5 bases). Looked up from germline, CDR1 is SQVTM and CDR2 is ANQGSEA. V was trimmed by 6 bases and J by 0 bases, leaving 12 bases between them. This CDR3 is built from 14 residues. In DNA form, the CDR3 reads TGCAGCGTCAGCGTAGGGAGCTCCTACAATGAGCAGTTCTTC. It yields the protein CSVSVGSSYNEQFF.

V gene TRBV6-6 combines with J gene TRBJ1-5; 7 positions match TRBD1. CDR1 and CDR2 (germline): MNHNY, SVGAGI (reference sequence). The V gene end was trimmed by 2 bases and the J gene end by 7 bases; junction bases not matched to a gene: 5. This CDR3 is 14 amino acids long. CDR3 in DNA: TGTGCCAGCAGTTACGCGACAGGGAGCCAGCCCCAGCATTTT. Amino acid sequence: CASSYATGSQPQHF.

The rearrangement joins TRBV30 to TRBJ1-1; the match to TRBD1 covers 9 bases. Trimming removed 0 bases from V and 1 base from J; junction bases left unmatched: 3. This CDR3 has 15 residues. Germline values: CDR1 GTSNPN, CDR2 SVGIG (reference sequence). DNA for the CDR3: TGTGCCTGGAGTGTCCCGGACAGGGGGAACACTGAAGCTTTCTTT. This translates into CAWSVPDRGNTEAFF.

The CDR3 sequence: CASSRMGDNEAFF. The CDR3 DNA follows: TGTGCCAGCAGCAGAATGGGAGACAATGAAGCTTTCTTT. The chain is built from TRBV6-5 and TRBJ1-1; D ambiguous. The germline V gene has CDR1 MNHEY and CDR2 SVGAGI. Trimming removed 6 bases at V and 7 bases at J, with 15 bases between. There are 13 residues in the CDR3.